The 24 T cell receptor beta chains given below trace back to one sample, sequenced in a study of blood T cell repertoires in COVID-19. Assay used: immunoSEQ multiplex PCR; TCRdb lists only in-frame clones, some missing. The sample contains 200,000 to 250,000 clones, 70% to 90% of which appear only once. Sequenced: PBMCs or T cells enriched from blood (not recorded which). The receptors originated from a woman aged 40 to 50 with acute COVID-19.

The rearrangement joins TRBV6-5 to TRBJ1-1, with D tentatively TRBD1 (5 bases). From germline, CDR1 is MNHEY and CDR2 SVGAGI. Trimming took off 0 bases at V and 5 bases at J, with 13 bases between the two ends. The CDR3 is 15 amino acids. CDR3 residues: CASSYSNTGGTEAFF. In DNA, the CDR3 is TGTGCCAGCAGTTACTCGAACACAGGAGGGACTGAAGCTTTCTTT.

This clone was counted a few times. The chain combines TRBV7-3 with TRBJ1-1, with TRBD1 identical over 9 bases. CDR1 SGHTA and CDR2 FQGTGA come from the germline V gene. V gave up 5 bases and J gave up 3 bases; unmatched junction bases: 4. CDR3 length equals 14 residues. CDR3 loop: CASSLGQGHTEAFF. CDR3 bases: TGTGCCAGCAGCCTCGGACAGGGGCACACTGAAGCTTTCTTT.

In regard to this clone: A read error may account for a junction end that differs from germline. The rearrangement uses TRBV7-7 and TRBJ2-7; TRBD2 matches at 10 bases. Looked up from germline, CDR1 is SSHAT and CDR2 is FNYEAQ (reference sequence). The CDR3 extends over 16 amino acids. This CDR3 is CASSFAPGLALHEQYF. CDR3 DNA: TGTGCTAGCAGCTTCGCCCCGGGACTAGCGCTCCACGAGCAGTACTTC.

This clone was recorded once. This sequence joins TRBV6-6 and TRBJ1-1; 8 bases line up with TRBD1. Germline trimming cut 0 bases from V and 11 bases from J; bases unmatched to any gene: 11. The V gene's germline CDR1 is MNHNY and CDR2 SVGAGI (reference sequence). The CDR3 consists of 15 residues. Here the CDR3 reads CASSYSNRGEGRAFF. As DNA, the CDR3 is TGTGCCAGCAGTTACTCTAACAGGGGGGAAGGTCGGGCTTTCTTT.

The gene calls are TRBV5-1 and TRBJ2-5; 8 positions match TRBD1. Trimming took 4 bases from V and 5 from J; bases not matched to a gene: 19. The V gene's germline CDR1 is SGHRS and CDR2 YFSETQ. The CDR3 covers 18 residues. The chain's CDR3 is CASSKTRQGPANLETQYF. For the CDR3, the DNA is TGCGCCAGCAGCAAAACCCGACAGGGGCCCGCTAATTTGGAGACCCAGTACTTC.

The V call is TRBV9, the J call TRBJ1-1, with TRBD1 matching over 12 bases. CDR1 and CDR2 (germline): SGDLS, YYNGEE. Trimming at V came to 1 base and at J to 1 base, leaving 2 bases not matched to a gene. The CDR3 has 16 amino acids. CDR3 DNA sequence: TGTGCCAGCAGCGTATCGGGACAGGGGGCGAACACTGAAGCTTTCTTT. This sequence encodes CASSVSGQGANTEAFF.

The V call is TRBV5-1, the J call TRBJ2-7; weak D call: TRBD2 (6 bases). Trimming removed 4 bases at V and 3 bases at J, with 8 bases between. Germline V CDR1 and CDR2: SGHRS, YFSETQ. This CDR3 is 12 amino acids long. The CDR3 here is CASSPDYYEQYF. The CDR3 DNA follows: TGCGCCAGCAGCCCGGACTACTACGAGCAGTACTTC.

The CDR3 DNA reads TGTGCCAGCAGCCGAGGAGAGTTTGTCGGGGAAAAACTGTTTTTT. Translating gives CASSRGEFVGEKLFF. The chain recombines TRBV5-4 with TRBJ1-4, with D hard to call. V lost 4 bases to trimming and J lost 8 bases, with 18 bases between them. Germline CDR1 is SGHNT and CDR2 is YYREEE (reference sequence). This CDR3 region has 15 residues.

In DNA, the CDR3 is TGCAGCGTTACCAACGACATACTAGCGGCCTCCTACAATGAGCAGTTCTTC. This sequence encodes CSVTNDILAASYNEQFF. This chain joins TRBV29-1 and TRBJ2-1; 8 bases line up with TRBD2. Looked up from germline, CDR1 is SQVTM and CDR2 is ANQGSEA. V lost 5 bases to trimming and J lost 0 bases; unmatched junction nucleotides: 12. This CDR3 comprises 17 residues.

The chain has TRBV2 and TRBJ1-5; D unresolved. Trimming shortened V by 7 bases and J by 0 bases, and 10 bases separated the two germline ends. This CDR3 region has 14 residues. The germline V gene has CDR1 SNHLY and CDR2 FYNNEI. CDR3: CASIEGHSNQPQHF. CDR3 in DNA: TGTGCCAGCATTGAGGGCCATAGCAATCAGCCCCAGCATTTT.

This clone showed up just a few times. V gene TRBV12-3 or TRBV12-4 combines with J gene TRBJ2-3; weak D call: TRBD1 (6 bases). CDR3 length: 13 amino acids. With 5 bases removed from V and 3 bases from J, the gap between germline ends came to 9 bases. The CDR3 DNA reads as TGTGCCAGCAGTAACAGGGTTACAGATACGCAGTATTTT. Translated, it gives CASSNRVTDTQYF.

The chain is built from TRBV19 and TRBJ1-1; D might be TRBD1 (5 bases). Germline V gives CDR1 LNHDA, CDR2 SQIVND (reference sequence). There are 14 residues in the CDR3. The V end was cut by 2 bases, the J end by 6 bases, with 13 bases between. The CDR3 region has the DNA TGTGCCAGTAGTATAACGGCTGTGACAGCTGAAGCTTTCTTT. Protein product: CASSITAVTAEAFF.

This chain joins TRBV15 and TRBJ1-6, with a tentative D call TRBD1 (6 bases). Germline V CDR1 and CDR2: LNHNV, YYDKDF (reference sequence). CDR3 length equals 16 residues. Trimming left V 0 bases short and J 7 bases short, with 13 bases between. The DNA for the CDR3 is TGTGCCACCAGCAGAGACGACAGGCGTGAGAATTCACCCCTCCACTTT. Its translation: CATSRDDRRENSPLHF. Full variable domain (rest looked up from reference TRBV15 and TRBJ1-6): DAMVIQNPRYQVTQFGKPVTLSCSQTLNHNVMYWYQQKSSQAPKLLFHYYDKDFNNEADTPDNFQSRRPNTSFCFLDIRSPGLGDTAMYLCATSRDDRRENSPLHFGNGTRLTVT.

The chain joins TRBV7-9 to TRBJ1-1; TRBD1 matches at 9 bases. Looked up from germline, CDR1 is SEHNR and CDR2 is FQNEAQ (reference sequence). Losses at the gene ends were 6 bases for V and 4 bases for J; bases not matched to a gene: 12. CDR3 length: 16 amino acids. The CDR3 loop is CASSGVRDRAGTEAFF. In nucleotides, the CDR3 is TGTGCCAGCAGTGGTGTGAGGGACAGGGCGGGCACTGAAGCTTTCTTT.

V and J are TRBV7-3 and TRBJ2-1, with 12 bases lining up with TRBD2. This CDR3 region has 15 residues. V shed 1 base and J 10 bases; nucleotides not matched to a gene: 5. CDR1 is SGHTA, CDR2 FQGTGA, per germline. The CDR3, as DNA: TGTGCCAGCAGCTTAAGTGGAGGGACTAGCGGGGAGCAGTTCTTC. This gives the protein CASSLSGGTSGEQFF. The full variable domain, with the rest looked up from reference TRBV7-3 and TRBJ2-1, is GAGVSQTPSNKVTEKGKYVELRCDPISGHTALYWYRQSLGQGPEFLIYFQGTGAADDSGLPNDRFFAVRPEGSVSTLKIQRTERGDSAVYLCASSLSGGTSGEQFFGPGTRLTVL.

The rearrangement joins TRBV6-5 to TRBJ2-1; 8 bases map to TRBD2. CDR3 length: 12 amino acids. Germline V gene lookup returns CDR1 MNHEY and CDR2 SVGAGI. J was trimmed by 15 bases and V by 4 bases; bases with no gene match: 8. The CDR3 DNA reads TGTGCCAGCAGTTCCGATCGACTAGCGCGGTTCTTC. Its translation: CASSSDRLARFF.

This chain links TRBV7-9 with TRBJ1-4; 10 bases are shared with TRBD1. Germline V gene sequence: CDR1 SEHNR, CDR2 FQNEAQ (reference sequence). This CDR3 is built from 15 residues. V dropped 5 bases and J dropped 7; count of bases not matched to a gene: 7. The CDR3 loop is CASSPRQGASEKLFF. The CDR3 region has the DNA TGTGCCAGCAGCCCCCGACAGGGGGCGAGTGAAAAACTGTTTTTT.

The V call is TRBV11-1, the J call TRBJ2-1; D possibly corresponds to TRBD2 (6 bases). This CDR3 contains 14 residues. The germline gives CDR1 SGHAT, CDR2 FQDESV (reference sequence). With 2 bases removed from V and 5 bases from J, the gap between germline ends came to 10 bases. The DNA for the CDR3 is TGTGCCAGCAGCTTACGGGGGACTGACAATGAGCAGTTCTTC. As protein: CASSLRGTDNEQFF.

Only a few counts were recorded for this clone. The rearrangement uses TRBV4-3 and TRBJ1-4, with D perhaps matching TRBD1 (6 bases). V was pared by 4 bases and J by 6 bases, with 24 bases between. Germline V gene sequence: CDR1 LGHNA, CDR2 YSLEER. CDR3 length equals 18 residues. The DNA for the CDR3 is TGCGCCAGCAGCCTCGCTCATCCTCAGTGGGACAATGATGAAAAACTGTTTTTT. Its translation is CASSLAHPQWDNDEKLFF.

The chain joins TRBV19 to TRBJ1-1, with 8 bases fitting TRBD1. With V trimmed by 5 bases and J by 4 bases, 12 bases remained unmatched. Germline CDR1 LNHDA, CDR2 SQIVND (reference sequence). CDR3 length equals 16 residues. The CDR3 nucleotides are TGTGCCAGTAGTCCCCAATCTTTACAGGGGGGCACTGAAGCTTTCTTT. This gives the protein CASSPQSLQGGTEAFF.

This chain uses TRBV6-5 with TRBJ2-2, with 12 bases matching TRBD1. Germline V gene lookup returns CDR1 MNHEY and CDR2 SVGAGI. V trimming: 5 bases; J trimming: 3 bases; junction bases outside the gene matches: 1. The CDR3 totals 15 residues. The CDR3 loop reads CASSRDRGHTGELFF. The CDR3 DNA reads as TGTGCCAGCAGTCGGGACAGGGGGCACACCGGGGAGCTGTTTTTT.

This chain joins TRBV11-3 and TRBJ1-1; no firm D call. Germline CDR1 and CDR2: SGHNT and YENEEA. Trimming left V 4 bases short and J 3 bases short, with 15 bases between. CDR3 length equals 15 residues. DNA for the CDR3: TGTGCCAGCAGCTCGGGAGAGGGAGGGTACACTGAAGCTTTCTTT. This sequence encodes CASSSGEGGYTEAFF.

The chain carries TRBV7-9 and TRBJ2-7, with D uncertain. Germline loops: CDR1 SEHNR, CDR2 FQNEAQ (reference sequence). V lost 1 base and J 7 bases, leaving 8 bases between the germline ends. The length of the CDR3 is 12 residues. The CDR3 loop reads CASSLGPREQYF. CDR3 coding DNA: TGTGCCAGCAGCTTAGGCCCGCGGGAGCAGTACTTC. Supplemented by reference TRBV7-9 and TRBJ2-7, the full variable domain reads DTGVSQNPRHKITKRGQNVTFRCDPISEHNRLYWYRQTLGQGPEFLTYFQNEAQLEKSRLLSDRFSAERPKGSFSTLEIQRTEQGDSAMYLCASSLGPREQYFGPGTRLTVT.

The gene calls are TRBV27 and TRBJ1-2; 8 bases fit TRBD1. CDR3 size: 19 residues. CDR1 and CDR2 (germline): MNHEY, SMNVEV (reference sequence). V shed 0 bases, J shed 5 bases, and the junction held 17 bases outside the gene matches. The CDR3 reads CASSLSMGAGGFAKYGYTF. The CDR3 region has the DNA TGTGCCAGCAGTTTATCGATGGGGGCAGGGGGCTTTGCGAAGTATGGCTACACCTTC.